The 12 T cell receptor beta chains listed next were all sequenced from one sample in a study of blood T cell repertoires in COVID-19. Here immunoSEQ multiplex PCR was the method, and the copy in TCRdb shows in-frame clones only, minus some. There are about 170,000 clones in the sample; more than 80% occur only once, and less than 15% lies in the top ten. The sample was PBMCs or T cells enriched from blood (not recorded which). Receptors were obtained from a man aged 50-59 years who had recovered from COVID-19.

The V call is TRBV9, the J call TRBJ1-2; the match to TRBD1 covers 7 bases. Germline CDR1 reads SGDLS; CDR2 reads YYNGEE. Trimming at V came to 0 bases and at J to 7 bases, leaving 3 bases not matched to a gene. The CDR3 loop spans 13 amino acids. The CDR3 DNA follows: TGTGCCAGCAGCGTAGGAGGGGGCGGTGGCTACACCTTC. It yields the protein CASSVGGGGGYTF.

The gene calls are TRBV3-1 (or the pseudogene TRBV3-2) and TRBJ2-7, with D perhaps matching TRBD2 (6 bases). Trimming pared 0 bases from V and 7 bases from J, leaving 13 bases between. Germline CDR1 reads LGHDT; CDR2 reads YNNKEL (reference sequence). CDR3 length: 14 residues. The CDR3 here is CASSQEGAGLEQYF. CDR3 sequence (DNA): TGTGCCAGCAGCCAAGAAGGGGCGGGGCTTGAGCAGTACTTC.

Note on this clone: Other DNA sequences in the same sample also yield this CDR3. The chain couples TRBV7-2 to TRBJ1-5; D ambiguous. CDR1 and CDR2 (germline): SGHTA, FQGNSA. This CDR3 contains 14 residues. V was clipped by 8 bases and J by 1 base, with 12 bases between them. Here the CDR3 DNA reads TGTGCCAGCTCCTTTGGCCCAAGCAATCAGCCCCAGCATTTT. It codes for CASSFGPSNQPQHF.

Turning to this clone: The same CDR3 can be traced to other DNA sequences in this sample. The V call is TRBV28, the J call TRBJ2-3, with D possibly matching TRBD2 (5 bases). The CDR3 sequence is 14 residues long. Germline V gene sequence: CDR1 MDHEN, CDR2 SYDVKM. Between the trimmed V and J ends, which lost 4 bases and 0 bases, there was a span of 8 bases. The CDR3 sequence: CASSYRGSTDTQYF. For the CDR3, the DNA is TGTGCCAGCAGTTACCGAGGGAGCACAGATACGCAGTATTTT.

Turning to this clone: The same CDR3 also results from other DNA sequences found in this sample. The genes are TRBV9 and TRBJ2-2; weak D call: TRBD2 (6 bases). V lost 0 bases and J lost 3, with 6 bases in between. Germline CDR1 reads SGDLS; CDR2 reads YYNGEE. The CDR3 length is 14 residues. As DNA, the CDR3 is TGTGCCAGCAGCGTAGGGGGGGACACCGGGGAGCTGTTTTTT. Translated: CASSVGGDTGELFF. Drawing the rest from reference TRBV9 and TRBJ2-2, the complete variable domain is DSGVTQTPKHLITATGQRVTLRCSPRSGDLSVYWYQQSLDQGLQFLIQYYNGEERAKGNILERFSAQQFPDLHSELNLSSLELGDSALYFCASSVGGDTGELFFGEGSRLTVL.

V gene TRBV2 combines with J gene TRBJ2-5; TRBD2 matches 10 bases. The CDR3 spans 15 residues. V was pared by 7 bases and J by 5 bases, with 10 bases of the junction left unmatched. Germline CDR1 is SNHLY and CDR2 is FYNNEI. The CDR3 coding sequence is TGTGCCAGCACCAGGAGTAGCGGGGGGAGGGAGACCCAGTACTTC. Its translation is CASTRSSGGRETQYF.

In its sample, this clone was seen a few times. The V gene is TRBV5-6, the J gene TRBJ1-6; D remains unclear. V was clipped by 4 bases and J by 4 bases, with 15 bases between them. Germline-derived CDR1 and CDR2 are SGHDT and YYEEEE. The CDR3 is made up of 16 amino acids. CDR3 loop: CASSPGRERYNSPLHF. CDR3 DNA sequence: TGTGCCAGCAGCCCCGGTCGGGAGCGATATAATTCACCCCTCCACTTT.

The chain combines TRBV7-8 with TRBJ2-7; D possibly corresponds to TRBD1 (5 bases). Trimming stripped 3 bases from V and 1 base from J, with 7 bases between. Germline CDR1 reads SGHVS; CDR2 reads FQNEAQ. The CDR3 runs 13 residues. The CDR3 spells CASSFPGSYEQYF. The CDR3 DNA sequence: TGTGCCAGCAGCTTTCCAGGGTCCTACGAGCAGTACTTC.

This chain uses TRBV11-1 with TRBJ2-7; TRBD1 might be the D (5 bases). CDR1 and CDR2 from the germline V gene are SGHAT and FQDESV (reference sequence). The CDR3 is made up of 13 amino acids. V lost 3 bases to trimming and J lost 3 bases, with 9 bases between them. The CDR3 is CASSLTQGYEQYF. DNA for the CDR3: TGTGCCAGCAGCTTGACGCAGGGCTACGAGCAGTACTTC.

The chain recombines TRBV5-1 with TRBJ2-7; 9 bases match TRBD1. Germline V gives CDR1 SGHRS, CDR2 YFSETQ. CDR3 size: 16 residues. After removal of 4 bases from V and 2 bases from J, the junction contained 10 bases not matched to a gene. The CDR3 reads CASSRSRDRVPYEQYF. CDR3 bases: TGCGCCAGCAGCCGGTCCCGGGACAGGGTCCCCTACGAGCAGTACTTC.

This sequence joins TRBV30 and TRBJ1-5; no clear D. The germline V gene encodes CDR1 GTSNPN and CDR2 SVGIG (reference sequence). There are 13 residues in the CDR3. Between the trimmed V and J ends, which lost 0 bases and 6 bases, there was a span of 9 bases. The CDR3 region has the DNA TGTGCCTGGAGTGTAGGCGGCCTTCAGCCCCAGCATTTT. This gives the protein CAWSVGGLQPQHF. Supplemented by reference TRBV30 and TRBJ1-5, the full variable domain reads SQTIHQWPATLVQPVGSPLSLECTVEGTSNPNLYWYRQAAGRGLQLLFYSVGIGQISSEVPQNLSASRPQDRQFILSSKKLLLSDSGFYLCAWSVGGLQPQHFGDGTRLSIL.

This rearrangement joins TRBV7-2 to TRBJ2-7, with D unresolved. The germline gives CDR1 SGHTA, CDR2 FQGNSA. Trimming pared 2 bases from V and 0 bases from J, leaving 5 bases between. CDR3 size: 13 residues. The CDR3 protein is CASSLKSSYEQYF. In DNA form, the CDR3 reads TGTGCCAGCAGCTTAAAGAGCTCCTACGAGCAGTACTTC.